This T cell receptor (beta chain) was profiled in a study of blood T cell repertoires in COVID-19 (dated by TCRdb to 2020 to 2022). Concerning the study at large: Collaborator samples came from the United States, Italy and Spain and covered acute and convalescent phases of COVID-19. The prospective study material was composed of cDNA or gDNA derived from T cells, B-cell-depleted T cells, or PBMCs. Subjects who had been exposed to COVID-19, were actively infected with it, or had recovered from it provided the deeply sampled blood TCRbeta repertoires that made up the dataset. The repertoires were made available in a free public database intended to serve as a resource for research on the immune response to SARS-CoV-2. The samples were drawn from the first 160 participants of the ongoing ImmuneRACE study and from more than 1,000 subjects provided by 6 global collaborators. Nearly every sample came with metadata listing a de-identified subject ID, COVID-19 status, age in years and sex. Where available, HLA class I and class II types were taken from metadata supplied by the sample provider and were not determined by assay-based typing. The research as a whole found: The amount of clinical and demographic metadata varied by source and participant and was provided uncurated.

Each collaborating institution followed its own protocols to collect whole blood in K2EDTA tubes. For TCRbeta analysis, collaborators shipped samples as frozen whole blood, isolated PBMCs, or DNA extracted from either of those sample types. The germline V gene (reference sequence) sets CDR1 to SEHNR and CDR2 to FQNEAQ. The CDR3 holds 12 amino acids from the cysteine to the phenylalanine. Only the CDR3 portion is preserved as DNA: 36 bases, with reading frame beginning at the first base. V and J lose 4 bases and 8 bases, and a span of 9 bases separates them. As regards this clone: It has no known antigen specificity. Within one base of it there is no much larger clone, and no base qualities were kept.

The immunoSEQ Assay, a bias-controlled multiplex PCR, was used to amplify TCRbeta CDR3 regions from genomic DNA. Per the authors' processing: The number of nucleated cells in each sample was estimated by amplification of reference gene primers within the assay. Sequence reads were collapsed and filtered to measure the absolute abundance of every unique TCRbeta CDR3 rearrangement. For each sample, productive Simpson clonality was calculated as the square root of Simpson's diversity index over productive rearrangements. Imported from immuneACCESS, the table was reduced by TCRdb to in-frame sequences with V and J called. These copies leave out some clones; in studies compared against another copy, an unresolved V gene accounts for under half, and the cause of the remainder is not known. D and trimming were read from the DNA, whereas the V and J calls and clone size are those reported in that table. This sample comprises more than 90,000 clones, more than 80% of them detected only once. Of the sample, 20% to 25% falls within the top ten clones.

Recombination linked TRBV7-9 to TRBJ1-3; no confident D gene assignment can be made. Sample: peripheral blood. The TCR was taken from a human donor in a cohort sampled during active COVID-19. The DNA sequence reads TGTGCCAGCAGCTGGGCTGATTACACCATATATTTT. It translates to CASSWADYTIYF.